Presented here are 7 T cell receptor beta chains from one specimen sequenced in a study of T-cell reconstitution after alpha-beta-depleted transplantation in children. Preparing the TCRbeta library involved the use of unique molecular identifiers. TCRdb recomputed calls from the PCR reads with MiXCR, one row per CDR3 protein. The data hold around 440,000 distinct CDR3 sequences, with roughly a tenth observed a single time. The source material was PBMCs, sampled before TCRalphabeta/CD19-depleted stem cell transplant. Source of these receptors: a child aged 2 to 10 with inherited bone marrow failure, due to receive a stem cell transplant.

There are a few counts of this clonotype. The chain has TRBV30 and TRBJ1-1, with D uncertain. The CDR3 consists of 13 residues. V dropped 2 bases and J dropped 1 base, with 8 bases sitting between them. CDR1 is GTSNPN and CDR2 is SVGIG in the germline V gene (reference sequence). CDR3 DNA sequence: TGTGCCTGGAGTCAGCAGCCGAACACTGAAGCTTTCTTT. Its translation is CAWSQQPNTEAFF.

In this sample, this clonotype turned up a few times. The gene calls are TRBV6-8 and TRBJ2-4, with D maybe TRBD1 (6 bases). The germline CDR1 and CDR2 sequences are MNHGY and SAAAGT. The CDR3 contains 13 residues. Here the CDR3 DNA reads TGTTCCTCAGGGGATTTGGTCAAAAACATTCAGTACTTC. Amino acids: CSSGDLVKNIQYF.

This chain joins TRBV28 and TRBJ1-1; a weak D match, TRBD1 (6 bases). From germline, CDR1 is MDHEN and CDR2 SYDVKM. This CDR3 is built from 14 residues. Trimming took off 2 bases at V and 6 bases at J, with 13 bases between the two ends. CDR3: CASSLQGSAAEAFF. CDR3 coding DNA: TGTGCCAGCAGTTTACAGGGGTCGGCCGCTGAAGCTTTCTTT.

This clonotype was seen many times. The chain recombines TRBV9 with TRBJ1-2, with unresolved D. This CDR3 contains 14 residues. Trimming pared 4 bases from V and 3 bases from J, leaving 13 bases between. Germline CDR1 reads SGDLS; CDR2 reads YYNGEE. The CDR3 protein is CASSLQETDYGYTF. In DNA, the CDR3 is TGTGCCAGCAGCCTCCAAGAGACGGACTATGGCTACACCTTC. The whole variable domain, remainder taken from reference TRBV9 and TRBJ1-2, is DSGVTQTPKHLITATGQRVTLRCSPRSGDLSVYWYQQSLDQGLQFLIQYYNGEERAKGNILERFSAQQFPDLHSELNLSSLELGDSALYFCASSLQETDYGYTFGSGTRLTVV.

This clonotype appeared many times. V is TRBV5-4 and J is TRBJ2-2; 9 bases map to TRBD2. V lost 2 bases, J lost 7 bases, and 9 bases stayed unmatched. Germline V gives CDR1 SGHNT, CDR2 YYREEE (reference sequence). The CDR3 has 16 amino acids. CDR3 in amino acids: CASSFLSSGIGGELFF. In DNA, the CDR3 is TGTGCCAGCAGCTTTTTGTCTAGCGGGATCGGCGGGGAGCTGTTTTTT. The full variable domain, with the rest looked up from reference TRBV5-4 and TRBJ2-2, is ETGVTQSPTHLIKTRGQQVTLRCSSQSGHNTVSWYQQALGQGPQFIFQYYREEENGRGNFPPRFSGLQFPNYSSELNVNALELDDSALYLCASSFLSSGIGGELFFGEGSRLTVL.

This clonotype has a handful of counts. The chain carries TRBV12-3 or TRBV12-4 and TRBJ2-2; the D is unclear. The germline V and J ends were trimmed by 6 bases and 7 bases, with 9 bases remaining between them. The CDR3 totals 12 residues. The CDR3 is CASRGLGGELFF. The CDR3 bases are TGTGCCAGCAGGGGCCTAGGCGGGGAGCTGTTTTTT.

In this sample, this clonotype turned up a few times. The J gene is TRBJ1-6, the V gene TRBV7-9; TRBD1 matches at 8 bases. The germline V gene has CDR1 SEHNR and CDR2 FQNEAQ (reference sequence). Trimming took 5 bases from V and 7 from J; bases not matched to a gene: 4. The CDR3 runs to 14 residues. CDR3 in DNA: TGTGCCAGCAGCGAACAGGGGGGGAATTCACCCCTCCACTTT. It encodes CASSEQGGNSPLHF. Variable domain in full (rest from reference TRBV7-9 and TRBJ1-6): DTGVSQNPRHKITKRGQNVTFRCDPISEHNRLYWYRQTLGQGPEFLTYFQNEAQLEKSRLLSDRFSAERPKGSFSTLEIQRTEQGDSAMYLCASSEQGGNSPLHFGNGTRLTVT.